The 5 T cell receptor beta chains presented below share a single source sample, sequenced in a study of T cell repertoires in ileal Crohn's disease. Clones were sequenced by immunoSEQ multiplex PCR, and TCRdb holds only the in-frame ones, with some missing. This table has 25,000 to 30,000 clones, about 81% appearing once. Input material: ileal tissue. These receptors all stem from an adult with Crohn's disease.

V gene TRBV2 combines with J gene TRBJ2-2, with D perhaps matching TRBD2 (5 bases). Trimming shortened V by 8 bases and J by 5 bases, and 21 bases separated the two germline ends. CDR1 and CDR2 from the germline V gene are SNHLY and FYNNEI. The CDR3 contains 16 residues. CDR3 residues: CASEQSREGWTGELFF. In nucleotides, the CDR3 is TGTGCCAGCGAACAGTCCCGCGAGGGTTGGACCGGGGAGCTGTTTTTT.

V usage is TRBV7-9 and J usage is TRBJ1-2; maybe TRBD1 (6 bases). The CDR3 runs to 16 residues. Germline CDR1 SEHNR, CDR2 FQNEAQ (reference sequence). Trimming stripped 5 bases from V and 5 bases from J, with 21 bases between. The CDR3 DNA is TGTGCCAGCAGCCCCAAGGGGGGGGGCCCCTTATATGGCTACACCTTC. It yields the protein CASSPKGGGPLYGYTF.

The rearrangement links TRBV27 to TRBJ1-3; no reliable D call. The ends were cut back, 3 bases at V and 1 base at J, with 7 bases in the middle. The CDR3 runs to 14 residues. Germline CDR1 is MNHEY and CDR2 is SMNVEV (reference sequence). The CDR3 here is CASSFRGSGNTIYF. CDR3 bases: TGTGCCAGCAGTTTTCGGGGATCTGGAAACACCATATATTTT.

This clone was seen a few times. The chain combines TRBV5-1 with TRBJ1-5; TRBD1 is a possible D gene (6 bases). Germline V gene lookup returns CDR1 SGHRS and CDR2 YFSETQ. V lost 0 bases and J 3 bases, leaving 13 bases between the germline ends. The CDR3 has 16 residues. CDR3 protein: CASSLGTDRSNQPQHF. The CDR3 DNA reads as TGCGCCAGCAGCTTGGGGACCGACAGGTCCAATCAGCCCCAGCATTTT.

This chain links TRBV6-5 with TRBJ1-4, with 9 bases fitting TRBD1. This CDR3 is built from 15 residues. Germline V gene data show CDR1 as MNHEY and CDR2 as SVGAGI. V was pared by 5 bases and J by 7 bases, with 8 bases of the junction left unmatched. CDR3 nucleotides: TGTGCCAGCAGTGTTAACAGGGGGCGCGGTGAAAAACTGTTTTTT. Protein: CASSVNRGRGEKLFF.